Listed here are 19 T cell receptor beta chains from one sample, sequenced in a study of molecular identifiers for immune sequencing clone quantification. Each CDR3 protein gets one entry after TCRdb re-called the PCR reads with MiXCR. The table lists 100,000 or so distinct CDR3 sequences, under 40% of them singletons. Sequencing was performed on naive CD8+ T cells from blood, with Jurkat cell RNA spiked in. Specified subset: FACS-sorted CD8+CD4-CCR7+CD45RA+ naive T cells. These receptors were collected from a human donor in good health. Some libraries in this study had Jurkat cell RNA spiked in.

Comment on this clonotype: Likely a read error: the CDR3 ends without its conserved phenylalanine or tryptophan. J is TRBJ1-1 and V is TRBV5-1; TRBD1 is a possible D gene (5 bases). The germline V gene encodes CDR1 SGHRS and CDR2 YFSETQ. The CDR3 loop spans 14 amino acids. V lost 3 bases to trimming and J lost 3 bases, with 12 bases between them. CDR3: CASSSVRGDTEAFL. In nucleotides, the CDR3 is TGCGCCAGCAGCTCCGTACGGGGGGACACTGAAGCTTTCTTA.

With regard to this clonotype: Since a much larger clone is just one base distant, this may be a read error. The V call is TRBV29-1, the J call TRBJ2-3, with TRBD2 as a possible D gene (6 bases). V was clipped by 3 bases and J by 6 bases, with 16 bases between them. This CDR3 has 14 residues. Germline-derived CDR1 and CDR2 are SQVTM and ANQGSEA. CDR3 coding DNA: TGCAGCGTTGAGCGGGAAGACGCCAGGGATACGCAGTATTTT. Its protein product is CSVEREDARDTQYF.

The genes are TRBV27 and TRBJ2-1, with a possible D match to TRBD2 (6 bases). The V and J ends lost 2 bases and 7 bases respectively, with 15 bases between them. The germline V gene has CDR1 MNHEY and CDR2 SMNVEV (reference sequence). The CDR3 is made up of 15 amino acids. The CDR3 here is CASSLGGSARNEQFF. The CDR3 nucleotides are TGTGCCAGCAGTTTAGGGGGGAGCGCCAGGAATGAGCAGTTCTTC.

This clonotype was counted a few times. At one end, the junction sequence differs from germline, possibly due to a read error. V usage is TRBV5-1 and J usage is TRBJ2-2, with a possible D match to TRBD2 (6 bases). Germline CDR1 is SGHRS and CDR2 is YFSETQ. The CDR3 is 15 residues long. CDR3 residues: CASSPFGGNAGELFF. In nucleotides, the CDR3 is TGCGCCAGCAGCCCCTTTGGCGGGAACGCCGGGGAGCTGTTTTTT.

This chain links TRBV28 with TRBJ2-7; D gene uncertain. Germline V lookup: CDR1 MDHEN, CDR2 SYDVKM. Trimming left V 8 bases short and J 7 bases short, with 15 bases between. CDR3 length: 12 residues. The CDR3 sequence is CASCIGRVEQYF. The CDR3 DNA sequence: TGTGCCAGCTGCATTGGACGGGTAGAGCAGTACTTC.

This clonotype was seen more than once but under ten times. The junction departs from the called germline gene at one end, perhaps through a read error. The V and J genes are TRBV6-1 and TRBJ2-1; 12 bases line up with TRBD1. The CDR3 spans 14 residues. Looked up from germline, CDR1 is MNHNS and CDR2 is SASEGT. CDR3 DNA sequence: TGTGCCAGCAGTGAAAAAATCGGGACAGGGGGCCGCCGCTTC. Translating it yields CASSEKIGTGGRRF.

In this sample, this clonotype turned up a few times. The V and J genes are TRBV25-1 and TRBJ1-4; 9 positions match TRBD1. The CDR3 consists of 13 residues. The V gene end was trimmed by 3 bases and the J gene end by 8 bases; junction bases not matched to a gene: 1. CDR1 and CDR2 (germline): MGHDK, SYGVNS. CDR3 residues: CASSETGGEKLFF. DNA for the CDR3: TGTGCCAGCAGTGAGACAGGGGGGGAAAAACTGTTTTTT.

In its sample, this clonotype was seen once. One junction end disagrees with the germline gene, perhaps due to a read error. This sequence joins TRBV11-2 and TRBJ1-4; no definite D call. CDR3 length: 11 residues. Germline loops: CDR1 SGHAT, CDR2 FQNNGV. The CDR3 sequence: CASSLGGGLIF. CDR3 nucleotides: TGTGCCAGCAGCTTAGGCGGAGGACTGATTTTT.

Of note for this clonotype: A much larger clone is a single base away; this may be a read error. It is likely a read error, because the conserved phenylalanine at the end of the CDR3 is missing. This chain connects TRBV5-6 to TRBJ1-1; D is ambiguous. V was trimmed by 4 bases and J by 2 bases, leaving 6 bases between them. CDR3 length equals 12 residues. Germline-derived CDR1 and CDR2 are SGHDT and YYEEEE. DNA of the CDR3: TGTGCCAGCAGCCGGGGTAACACTGAAGCTTTCTAT. This codes for CASSRGNTEAFY.

Regarding this clonotype: Germline is not matched at one junction end, which may reflect a read error. The chain has TRBV19 and TRBJ1-3; no clear D. Germline assignment: CDR1 LNHDA and CDR2 SQIVND (reference sequence). There are 15 residues in the CDR3. For the CDR3, the DNA is TGTGCCTGTAGAATAGACACAGACCCTGGAAACACCATATATTTT. Translating it yields CACRIDTDPGNTIYF. The whole variable domain, filled in from reference TRBV19 and TRBJ1-3, reads DGGITQSPKYLFRKEGQNVTLSCEQNLNHDAMYWYRQDPGQGLRLIYYSQIVNDFQKGDIAEGYSVSREKKESFPLTVTSAQKNPTAFYLCACRIDTDPGNTIYFGEGSWLTVV.

This clonotype was counted a single time. The chain carries TRBV6-2 or TRBV6-3 and TRBJ2-7, with TRBD2 as a possible D gene (6 bases). This CDR3 contains 14 residues. CDR1 and CDR2 from the germline V gene are MNHEY and SVGEGT. The V end lost 7 bases, the J end lost 4 bases, and 17 bases lay between the germline ends. In DNA form, the CDR3 reads TGTGCCAGCATTGCGGGACTCGCGTCTTACGAGCAGTACTTC. It codes for CASIAGLASYEQYF.

V usage is TRBV3-1 and J usage is TRBJ1-5, with D unresolved. With 2 bases removed from V and 6 bases from J, the gap between germline ends came to 8 bases. Germline V gives CDR1 LGHDT, CDR2 YNNKEL (reference sequence). This CDR3 spans 13 amino acids. The CDR3 region is CASSQKSAQPQHF. In DNA, the CDR3 is TGTGCCAGCAGCCAAAAGAGTGCTCAGCCCCAGCATTTT.

This clonotype has only a few counts. The rearrangement links TRBV2 to TRBJ1-4; D may be TRBD1 (6 bases). The V and J ends lost 10 bases and 4 bases respectively, with 19 bases between them. This CDR3 contains 15 residues. Germline V CDR1 and CDR2: SNHLY, FYNNEI. This CDR3 reads CATGALGGVNEKLFF. The DNA of the CDR3 is TGTGCCACCGGAGCTTTAGGGGGAGTTAATGAAAAACTGTTTTTT.

This clonotype was seen a few times. This chain links TRBV20-1 with TRBJ2-2, with 8 bases identical to TRBD2. Losses at the gene ends were 2 bases for V and 3 bases for J; bases not matched to a gene: 11. Germline assignment: CDR1 DFQATT and CDR2 SNEGSKA (reference sequence). The CDR3 sequence is 17 residues long. The CDR3 here is CSARMGREGRDTGELFF. CDR3 bases: TGCAGTGCTAGAATGGGTCGGGAGGGCCGGGACACCGGGGAGCTGTTTTTT.

The rearrangement uses TRBV28 and TRBJ2-7; tentatively, D is TRBD2 (5 bases). Germline V gene data show CDR1 as MDHEN and CDR2 as SYDVKM. Deletions cut 3 bases from V and 3 bases from J, with 15 bases between. The CDR3 has 15 residues. The CDR3 loop reads CASSFGGMMNYEQYF. The CDR3 nucleotides are TGTGCCAGCAGTTTCGGAGGTATGATGAACTACGAGCAGTACTTC. Full variable domain (remainder filled in from reference TRBV28 and TRBJ2-7): DVKVTQSSRYLVKRTGEKVFLECVQDMDHENMFWYRQDPGLGLRLIYFSYDVKMKEKGDIPEGYSVSREKKERFSLILESASTNQTSMYLCASSFGGMMNYEQYFGPGTRLTVT.

Many counts were recorded for this clonotype. V and J are TRBV7-9 and TRBJ1-6; D not certain. The CDR3 sequence is 13 residues long. Germline loops: CDR1 SEHNR, CDR2 FQNEAQ (reference sequence). V lost 6 bases, J lost 10 bases, and 13 bases lay in between. The DNA of the CDR3 is TGTGCCAGCAGTTTCAGTTCGAGGTCACCCCTCCACTTT. Translated, it gives CASSFSSRSPLHF.

This clonotype is termed medium-sized. The rearrangement uses TRBV7-3 and TRBJ2-3; 8 nucleotides align to TRBD2. Germline assignment: CDR1 SGHTA and CDR2 FQGTGA. J gave up 3 bases and V 2 bases, and 1 base lay outside the gene matches. The CDR3 length is 14 residues. The CDR3 DNA reads TGTGCCAGCAGCTTAGCGGGAGGAACAGATACGCAGTATTTT. This codes for CASSLAGGTDTQYF. The whole variable domain, remainder taken from reference TRBV7-3 and TRBJ2-3, is GAGVSQTPSNKVTEKGKYVELRCDPISGHTALYWYRQSLGQGPEFLIYFQGTGAADDSGLPNDRFFAVRPEGSVSTLKIQRTERGDSAVYLCASSLAGGTDTQYFGPGTRLTVL.

The CDR3 spells CASFNRNYQHSGYGYTF. The DNA for the CDR3 is TGTGCCAGCTTCAACCGGAACTACCAACACTCGGGCTATGGCTACACCTTC. The genes are TRBV2 and TRBJ1-2; D remains ambiguous. V gave up 8 bases and J gave up 4 bases, with 26 bases separating them. This CDR3 has 17 amino acids. The germline gives CDR1 SNHLY, CDR2 FYNNEI.

The chain links TRBV15 to TRBJ1-3; D unresolved. CDR3 length: 13 amino acids. The ends were cut back, 1 base at V and 4 bases at J, with 5 bases in the middle. The V gene's germline CDR1 is LNHNV and CDR2 YYDKDF (reference sequence). DNA of the CDR3: TGTGCCACCAGCAGAGTGTTGGGAAACACCATATATTTT. Amino acids: CATSRVLGNTIYF.